This T cell receptor beta chain was identified in a study of blood T cell repertoires in COVID-19. Everyone who took part was roughly 18 to 89 years old, and they came from about two dozen US areas. Participants' own reports of clinical history determined their cohort assignment. TCRdb's table, derived via immunoSEQ multiplex PCR, lists solely in-frame clones and lacks some. The data contain 350,000 to 400,000 clones, more than 85% of them singletons. A few counts support this clone. The CDR3 runs 13 residues. The chain combines TRBV1 with TRBJ2-7; the table's TRBD2 call for D was not verified on the DNA. TRBV1 is assigned pseudogene status. The sequenced material came from PBMCs or T cells enriched from blood (not recorded which). The source is a woman between 25 and 40 years old who had recovered from COVID-19. CDR3 nucleotide sequence: TGCACCAGCAGCCACGGTCGAGCCTACGAGCAGTACTTC. Its protein is CTSSHGRAYEQYF.